The sequence of this T cell receptor (beta chain) was determined in a study of blood T cell repertoires in COVID-19. The authors' processing: Reference gene primer amplification yielded estimated nucleated cell counts. The repertoire was sequenced with immunoSEQ multiplex PCR; TCRdb's copy has only in-frame clones and lacks some. The D gene and trimming were derived from the DNA, and the V and J assignments and clone size from that table. Here the sample spans approximately 350,000 clones, roughly 90% being singletons. Seattle patients were enrolled during active infection and followed longitudinally. Per the germline V gene, CDR1 is ENHRY and CDR2 is SYGVKD. CDR3 length: 15 amino acids. V lost 4 bases and J lost 0, with 11 bases in between.

The source is a woman aged 25 to 45 with COVID-19, enrolled during active disease. Sequenced sample: peripheral blood. The chain has TRBV10-3 and TRBJ2-3; perhaps TRBD1 as D (6 bases). In DNA form, the CDR3 reads TGTGCCATCAGTGCCGACAGGCCTAGCACAGATACGCAGTATTTT. Its translation: CAISADRPSTDTQYF.